The next 32 T cell receptor beta chains were all read from a single sample in a study of cytomegalovirus exposure and HLA in healthy donors (TCRdb year 2017). The library was produced with the immunoSEQ multiplex PCR assay. The multiplex PCR relied on a mix of 60 forward primers for TCR Vbeta segments and 13 reverse primers for TCR Jbeta segments. Here the immuneACCESS table is served through TCRdb, limited to in-frame sequences with V and J called. Missing clones are a known gap in these copies; in checked studies unresolved V genes cover under half, and the rest lacks a known reason. The sample table shows fewer than 110,000 clones, and roughly 77% are seen once. The ten largest make up 10% of the sample. Material for sequencing was PBMCs. These receptors were taken from a woman aged 18 to 35 in good health and CMV-seropositive.

In its sample, this clone was seen a few times. The chain uses TRBV28 and TRBJ1-1; D is uncertain. Trimming removed 2 bases from V and 11 bases from J, with 12 bases in between. The germline V gene has CDR1 MDHEN and CDR2 SYDVKM. This CDR3 spans 12 amino acids. The CDR3: CASSLDEVWAFF. DNA for the CDR3: TGTGCCAGCAGTTTAGATGAGGTTTGGGCTTTCTTT.

The chain employs TRBV9 and TRBJ1-2, with TRBD1 identical over 8 bases. This CDR3 region has 16 residues. Germline lookup yields CDR1 SGDLS and CDR2 YYNGEE. J was trimmed by 3 bases and V by 4 bases; bases with no gene match: 11. The CDR3 nucleotides read TGTGCCAGCAGCCCCCCCAGGGACAGGATAGACTATGGCTACACCTTC. Its protein is CASSPPRDRIDYGYTF.

V gene TRBV7-9 combines with J gene TRBJ2-5; tentatively, D is TRBD1 (5 bases). V lost 1 base and J lost 1, with 10 bases in between. The CDR3 runs to 15 residues. The germline V gene has CDR1 SEHNR and CDR2 FQNEAQ (reference sequence). As DNA, the CDR3 is TGTGCCAGCAGCTTAGAGACAGAATTCCAAGAGACCCAGTACTTC. Translated: CASSLETEFQETQYF.

The rearrangement uses TRBV28 and TRBJ2-1, with 9 nucleotides matching TRBD2. V lost 6 bases and J lost 0; bases outside the gene matches: 12. CDR1 is MDHEN and CDR2 is SYDVKM in the germline V gene. There are 18 residues in the CDR3. The CDR3 DNA follows: TGTGCCAGCAGACTCCGGCGGAATAGCGGGAGCTCCTACAATGAGCAGTTCTTC. Translating gives CASRLRRNSGSSYNEQFF.

The chain couples TRBV7-2 to TRBJ1-1; TRBD1 aligns across 7 bases. J was trimmed by 5 bases and V by 0 bases; bases with no gene match: 9. The CDR3 is made up of 16 amino acids. Germline loops: CDR1 SGHTA, CDR2 FQGNSA. The CDR3 coding sequence is TGTGCCAGCAGCTTAGCGGCGTCACAGGGGAGGACTGAAGCTTTCTTT. Protein product: CASSLAASQGRTEAFF.

The J gene is TRBJ2-1, the V gene TRBV5-4; the D gene is possibly TRBD2 (5 bases). There are 17 residues in the CDR3. Germline CDR1 and CDR2: SGHNT and YYREEE (reference sequence). V was pared by 1 base and J by 1 base, with 15 bases between. CDR3 residues: CASSLLSGFGSYNEQFF. The CDR3 DNA follows: TGTGCCAGCAGCTTGTTGTCGGGGTTTGGGTCCTACAATGAGCAGTTCTTC.

Here the CDR3 reads CASSFPGQGWQETQYF. The CDR3 DNA sequence: TGTGCCAGCAGCTTTCCCGGACAAGGATGGCAAGAGACCCAGTACTTC. V and J are TRBV5-4 and TRBJ2-5, with D maybe TRBD1 (5 bases). The CDR3 consists of 16 residues. Germline lookup yields CDR1 SGHNT and CDR2 YYREEE (reference sequence). V lost 2 bases to trimming and J lost 2 bases, with 16 bases between them.

This rearrangement joins TRBV7-9 to TRBJ1-6; the D gene is possibly TRBD1 (6 bases). This CDR3 has 14 amino acids. Germline V CDR1 and CDR2: SEHNR, FQNEAQ (reference sequence). Trimming shortened V by 3 bases and J by 7 bases, and 10 bases separated the two germline ends. The DNA for the CDR3 is TGTGCCAGCAGCTTGGGGGGGCGAAATTCACCCCTCCACTTT. Translating gives CASSLGGRNSPLHF.

The chain uses TRBV30 and TRBJ2-7, with 10 bases that match TRBD2. This CDR3 region has 13 residues. V lost 4 bases to trimming and J lost 7 bases; unmatched junction nucleotides: 7. Germline CDR1 is GTSNPN and CDR2 is SVGIG (reference sequence). This CDR3 is CAWTGTSVTEQYF. CDR3 DNA sequence: TGTGCCTGGACCGGGACTAGCGTAACGGAGCAGTACTTC.

The V gene is TRBV28, the J gene TRBJ1-2; 7 nucleotides line up with TRBD1. V dropped 6 bases and J dropped 3; count of bases not matched to a gene: 4. From germline, CDR1 is MDHEN and CDR2 SYDVKM. This CDR3 region has 13 residues. CDR3 protein: CASRKGQDYGYTF. Here the CDR3 DNA reads TGTGCCAGCAGAAAAGGACAGGACTATGGCTACACCTTC.

This clone was detected only once. The chain couples TRBV7-9 to TRBJ2-5; a possible D gene is TRBD1 (5 bases). The germline gives CDR1 SEHNR, CDR2 FQNEAQ (reference sequence). There are 14 residues in the CDR3. V shed 7 bases and J shed 1 base, with 13 bases lying between them. In DNA form, the CDR3 reads TGTGCCAGCACCAGGGCCGGAACCCAAGAGACCCAGTACTTC. Its protein is CASTRAGTQETQYF.

V usage is TRBV6-1 and J usage is TRBJ2-5, with TRBD2 identical over 10 bases. Germline V gene lookup returns CDR1 MNHNS and CDR2 SASEGT. This CDR3 is built from 17 residues. The V and J ends lost 2 bases and 4 bases, in that order; junction bases with no gene match: 10. The DNA of the CDR3 is TGTGCCAGCAGTGAAAGGTCTGCTAGCGGGGGTCGAGAGACCCAGTACTTC. Translation gives CASSERSASGGRETQYF.

This rearrangement joins TRBV4-1 to TRBJ1-2; TRBD1 agrees at 8 bases. Germline CDR1 is MGHRA and CDR2 is YSYEKL. The length of the CDR3 is 13 residues. V lost 4 bases and J lost 3; bases outside the gene matches: 1. The CDR3 here is CASSPTGDYGYTF. The CDR3 region has the DNA TGCGCCAGCAGCCCGACAGGGGACTATGGCTACACCTTC.

V gene TRBV15 combines with J gene TRBJ1-1, with D possibly TRBD1 on 5 matching bases. The V gene lost 3 bases and the J gene lost 3 bases, with 14 bases spanning the gap. This CDR3 spans 15 amino acids. Germline assignment: CDR1 LNHNV and CDR2 YYDKDF (reference sequence). In DNA, the CDR3 is TGTGCCACCAGCAGGGGTCTGGGGGAGGACACTGAAGCTTTCTTT. This gives the protein CATSRGLGEDTEAFF.

This clone was counted only a few times. The chain links TRBV28 to TRBJ2-3, with TRBD2 matching over 14 bases. Germline V gene lookup returns CDR1 MDHEN and CDR2 SYDVKM. The CDR3 sequence is 13 residues long. V lost 11 bases and J lost 4; bases outside the gene matches: 2. The CDR3 DNA reads TGTGCCGAGGGACTAGCGGGAGCAGATACGCAGTATTTT. This gives the protein CAEGLAGADTQYF.

The chain employs TRBV10-1 and TRBJ2-3; D possibly corresponds to TRBD1 (6 bases). Germline assignment: CDR1 WNHNN and CDR2 SYGVQD (reference sequence). Trimming took off 6 bases at V and 4 bases at J, with 8 bases between the two ends. CDR3 length equals 12 residues. CDR3 amino acids: CASSSGADTQYF. The CDR3 DNA follows: TGCGCCAGCAGCTCAGGGGCAGATACGCAGTATTTT.

The chain has TRBV4-1 and TRBJ1-5; D remains unclear. Germline CDR1 is MGHRA and CDR2 is YSYEKL. The CDR3 is 13 residues long. V shed 3 bases and J shed 7 bases, with 10 bases lying between them. The CDR3 DNA reads TGCGCCAGCAGCCATCCAGGTGAGCAGCCCCAGCATTTT. Translating gives CASSHPGEQPQHF.

The DNA of the CDR3 is TGTGCCAGCAGCTGGGGGGCTGGACAGGGTCTTGGCTACGAGCAGTACTTC. As protein: CASSWGAGQGLGYEQYF. The rearrangement links TRBV5-4 to TRBJ2-5, with 8 bases fitting TRBD1. The J call may be wrong; the DNA end is better matched by TRBJ2-7. Germline CDR1 reads SGHNT; CDR2 reads YYREEE (reference sequence). The CDR3 extends over 17 amino acids.

The chain combines TRBV7-3 with TRBJ2-1; a possible D gene is TRBD2 (6 bases). V lost 2 bases and J lost 5, with 13 bases in between. The CDR3 has 15 residues. The germline gives CDR1 SGHTA, CDR2 FQGTGA. The CDR3 DNA sequence: TGTGCCAGCAGCTTACAAGAGCGGGCTGACAATGAGCAGTTCTTC. It codes for CASSLQERADNEQFF.

The chain's CDR3 is CASSWTGDQPQHF. The CDR3 DNA reads TGTGCCAGCAGCTGGACAGGGGATCAGCCCCAGCATTTT. This chain links TRBV7-8 with TRBJ1-5; 9 bases match TRBD1. The germline V gene encodes CDR1 SGHVS and CDR2 FQNEAQ. The CDR3 spans 13 residues. The junction had 0 bases not matched to a gene; V was cut back by 4 bases and J by 5 bases.

This clone was observed once. The chain joins TRBV9 to TRBJ2-1; D possibly corresponds to TRBD2 (5 bases). The ends were cut back, 0 bases at V and 0 bases at J, with 13 bases in the middle. The germline CDR1 and CDR2 sequences are SGDLS and YYNGEE. CDR3 length equals 17 residues. Here the CDR3 reads CASSVGGSAASYNEQFF. The CDR3 DNA follows: TGTGCCAGCAGCGTAGGAGGGAGCGCCGCCTCCTACAATGAGCAGTTCTTC.

This chain joins TRBV6-5 and TRBJ1-6; TRBD1 matches 9 bases. The CDR3 runs 15 residues. The germline CDR1 and CDR2 sequences are MNHEY and SVGAGI. With V trimmed by 6 bases and J by 11 bases, 11 bases remained unmatched. CDR3 bases: TGTGCCAGCAGCCCCGGGACAGGGAGTGATCCACCCCTCCACTTT. The encoded protein is CASSPGTGSDPPLHF.

The chain employs TRBV28 and TRBJ2-3; D unclear. The germline CDR1 and CDR2 sequences are MDHEN and SYDVKM. The CDR3 contains 15 residues. Trimming stripped 1 base from V and 0 bases from J, with 8 bases between. The CDR3 region is CASSLSMKSTDTQYF. As DNA, the CDR3 is TGTGCCAGCAGTTTATCTATGAAAAGCACAGATACGCAGTATTTT.

Of note for this clone: At one of its ends the junction is not consistent with the germline gene, which may arise from a read error. The J gene is TRBJ2-2, the V gene TRBV7-7, with no clear D. Germline V gives CDR1 SSHAT, CDR2 FNYEAQ (reference sequence). CDR3 size: 13 residues. The CDR3 here is CASSNTGTGELFF. In DNA form, the CDR3 reads TGTGCTAGCAGCAACACCGGGACCGGGGAGCTGTTTTTT. Full variable domain (missing parts from reference TRBV7-7 and TRBJ2-2): GAGVSQSPRYKVTKRGQDVTLRCDPISSHATLYWYQQALGQGPEFLTYFNYEAQPDKSGLPSDRFSAERPEGSISTLTIQRTEQRDSAMYRCASSNTGTGELFFGEGSRLTVL.

The chain couples TRBV6-1 to TRBJ1-6; 8 bases match TRBD1. The length of the CDR3 is 14 residues. Germline V gives CDR1 MNHNS, CDR2 SASEGT. After removal of 6 bases from V and 6 bases from J, the junction contained 4 bases not matched to a gene. The CDR3 sequence is CASRTGEGNSPLHF. The DNA of the CDR3 is TGTGCCAGCAGGACAGGGGAGGGTAATTCACCCCTCCACTTT.

The chain joins TRBV28 to TRBJ1-1; weak D call: TRBD1 (6 bases). CDR1 MDHEN and CDR2 SYDVKM come from the germline V gene. Trimming shortened V by 5 bases and J by 0 bases, and 13 bases separated the two germline ends. The CDR3 totals 15 residues. The chain's CDR3 is CASSPWTAMNTEAFF. For the CDR3, the DNA is TGTGCCAGCAGTCCTTGGACAGCCATGAACACTGAAGCTTTCTTT.

The rearrangement uses TRBV4-3 and TRBJ1-1, with D perhaps TRBD1 (5 bases). The germline V gene encodes CDR1 LGHNA and CDR2 YSLEER. V lost 7 bases and J 5 bases, leaving 20 bases between the germline ends. This CDR3 has 15 amino acids. The CDR3 nucleotides read TGCGCCAGCACCCCTCTTGCGGGGGGTAGGACTGAAGCTTTCTTT. It is translated as CASTPLAGGRTEAFF.

In DNA form, the CDR3 reads TGTGCCAGCAGTTACTCGAAGGCAGGCTCTAACGAGCAGTACTTC. Its protein is CASSYSKAGSNEQYF. V is TRBV6-5 and J is TRBJ2-7; D gene unclear. CDR1 and CDR2 from the germline V gene are MNHEY and SVGAGI. This CDR3 contains 15 residues. V lost 0 bases and J lost 5, with 14 bases in between.

This chain links TRBV6-5 with TRBJ1-5; D is perhaps TRBD1 (5 bases). The germline V gene has CDR1 MNHEY and CDR2 SVGAGI. CDR3 length: 14 residues. The ends were cut back, 6 bases at V and 5 bases at J, with 14 bases in the middle. The CDR3 spells CASRPGPNYQPQHF. The CDR3, as DNA: TGTGCCAGCAGGCCAGGGCCGAATTATCAGCCCCAGCATTTT.

The genes are TRBV19 and TRBJ2-2, with 7 bases lining up with TRBD2. V lost 9 bases, J lost 0 bases, and 7 bases stayed unmatched. The CDR3 contains 15 residues. The germline V gene encodes CDR1 LNHDA and CDR2 SQIVND (reference sequence). CDR3 loop: CASLGGSANTGELFF. CDR3 coding DNA: TGTGCCAGCCTCGGGGGGAGCGCGAACACCGGGGAGCTGTTTTTT.

The rearrangement joins TRBV11-2 to TRBJ1-5; 8 bases map to TRBD1. Germline trimming cut 5 bases from V and 7 bases from J; bases unmatched to any gene: 7. Per germline, CDR1 SGHAT and CDR2 FQNNGV. This CDR3 comprises 14 residues. Here the CDR3 reads CASSPGQGSQPQHF. The CDR3 DNA sequence: TGTGCCAGCAGCCCCGGACAGGGTAGCCAGCCCCAGCATTTT.

The rearrangement joins TRBV7-6 to TRBJ1-2; no definite D call. This CDR3 is 14 amino acids long. V shed 1 base and J shed 8 bases, with 14 bases lying between them. Germline V gene data show CDR1 as SGHVS and CDR2 as FNYEAQ. CDR3 loop: CASSLERQVGGYTF. CDR3 sequence (DNA): TGTGCCAGCAGCTTAGAAAGGCAGGTCGGCGGCTACACCTTC.